This T cell receptor (beta chain) is drawn from a study of T cells in Graves' hyperthyroidism and ophthalmopathy. Study summary: The blood sample was taken at first diagnosis, before treatment began.

Every diagnosis used clinical symptoms, serum thyroxine and TRAb, thyroid ultrasound and orbital computed tomography. The authors obtained PBMCs from more than 9.5 ml of fresh peripheral blood. Germline loops: CDR1 MDHEN, CDR2 SYDVKM. The V and J ends lost 3 bases and 2 bases respectively, with 22 bases between them. The CDR3 contains 18 residues. Amplification targeted TCR beta CDR3 regions from RNA transcripts. First-round RT-PCR targeting the TCR CDR3 was performed with the HTBI primer set. TCRdb independently ran MiXCR on the multiplex PCR reads; one entry per CDR3 protein. The data contain fewer than 200,000 distinct CDR3 sequences, approximately 15% of them singletons.

The clonotype originates from a woman in her forties or fifties with Graves' hyperthyroidism. Sequenced sample: blood. The chain couples TRBV28 to TRBJ1-1; a possible D gene is TRBD1 (5 bases). The CDR3 nucleotides are TGTGCCAGCAGTTTTGTCTCGGGGCGAGCCTCCTATAACACTGAAGCTTTCTTT. Protein sequence: CASSFVSGRASYNTEAFF.